This T cell receptor (beta chain) derives from a study of graft-versus-host responses after intestinal transplantation. The overall study: Among the recipients, all got anti-thymocyte globulin induction and then tacrolimus and steroids for 3 to 4 years. Study results and caveats: Declining HvG levels early post-transplant were linked to peak circulating GvH clone levels. In recipient marrow, GvH clones were found, and some appeared first in ileum or blood.

Here immunoSEQ multiplex PCR was the method, and the copy in TCRdb shows in-frame clones only, minus some. The sample includes 820 or so clones, over 65% seen only once; the top ten take 20% to 25%. For this clone: What it binds is unknown.

Grafts had their tissue processed, releasing intraepithelial and lamina propria lymphocytes. The CDR3 contains 12 residues. In germline, CDR1 is ENHRY, CDR2 SYGVKD. V shed 8 bases, J shed 5 bases, and the junction held 4 bases outside the gene matches. The genes are TRBV10-3 and TRBJ2-5; 8 nucleotides line up with TRBD1. Sequencing was performed on ileum tissue, taken roughly 21 days after intestinal transplant. The TCR comes from a human patient who received an intestinal transplant, so some T cells may come from the graft donor. CDR3 DNA sequence: TGTGCCATCCAGGGGGCGGGGGAGACCCAGTACTTC. It codes for CAIQGAGETQYF.